This T cell receptor beta chain stems from a study of vaccination and CD4 T cells after COVID-19. General study results and limits: 304 of 307 vaccine-specific clones from convalescent patients were spike mono-reactive.

Cultured CD4+ T-cell DNA underwent Oncomine TCR Beta short-read sequencing. Genomic DNA was taken out of cultured CD4+ T cells by extraction. TCRdb re-called the PCR reads with MiXCR, one entry per CDR3 protein. Counted here are roughly 4,200 distinct CDR3 sequences, around 20% occurring once; the ten biggest clones make up around 17%. Comments on this clonotype: Its matching antigen is unknown. An end of the junction differs from the germline gene, which may be a read error.

Indicated treatment: roughly ten-day PBMC culture with coronavirus spike peptide pools or control peptides (ViraFEST assay). This TCR came from a human donor who had recovered from COVID-19. Input material: CD4+ T cells from blood, cultured in vitro.

DNA of the CDR3: TGCGCCAGCGGCTTGGGGGGGGAATACAATGAGCAGTTCTTC. This encodes CASGLGGEYNEQFF. V usage is TRBV5-1 and J usage is TRBJ2-1; the match to TRBD2 covers 7 bases. The germline CDR1 and CDR2 sequences are SGHRS and YFSETQ. The length of the CDR3 is 14 residues.